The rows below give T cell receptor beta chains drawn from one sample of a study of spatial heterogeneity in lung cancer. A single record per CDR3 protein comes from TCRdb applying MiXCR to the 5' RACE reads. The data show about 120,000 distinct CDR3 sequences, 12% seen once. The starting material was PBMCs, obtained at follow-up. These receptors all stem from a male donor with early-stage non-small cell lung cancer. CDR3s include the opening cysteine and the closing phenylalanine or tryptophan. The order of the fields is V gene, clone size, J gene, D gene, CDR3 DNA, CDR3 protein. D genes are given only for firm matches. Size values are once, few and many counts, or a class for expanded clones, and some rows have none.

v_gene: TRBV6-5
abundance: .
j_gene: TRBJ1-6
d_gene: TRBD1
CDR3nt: TGTGCCAGCGGAGGGACAGGGGGTCTTGCATCACCCCTCCACTTT
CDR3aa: CASGGTGGLASPLHF

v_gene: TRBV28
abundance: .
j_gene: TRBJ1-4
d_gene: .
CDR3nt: TGTGCCAGCAGTTTTCGTAGGTACAGCGGAGGTGAAAAACTGTTTTTT
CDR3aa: CASSFRRYSGGEKLFF

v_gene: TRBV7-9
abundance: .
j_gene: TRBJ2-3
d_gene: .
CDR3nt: TGTGCCAGCAGCTTCCCACTGAGCGGTGGGACAGATACGCAGTATTTT
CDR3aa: CASSFPLSGGTDTQYF

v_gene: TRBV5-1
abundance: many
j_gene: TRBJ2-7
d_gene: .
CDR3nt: TGCGCCAGCAGTCGTTCAGGTTCCTACGAGCAGTACTTC
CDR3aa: CASSRSGSYEQYF

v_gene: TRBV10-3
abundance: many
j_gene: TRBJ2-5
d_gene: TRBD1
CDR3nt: TGTGCCATCAGTGCCTCCCGGACAGGGGGCCGAGAGACCCAGTACTTC
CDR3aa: CAISASRTGGRETQYF

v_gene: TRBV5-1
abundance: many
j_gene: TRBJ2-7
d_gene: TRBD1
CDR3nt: TGCGCCAGCAGCAGTTCGACAGGGGGCTACGAGCAGTACTTC
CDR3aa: CASSSSTGGYEQYF

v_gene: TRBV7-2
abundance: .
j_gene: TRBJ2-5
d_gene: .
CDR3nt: TGTGCCAGCAGCTTAGCGCGGGGTCTCCAAGAGACCCAGTACTTC
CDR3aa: CASSLARGLQETQYF

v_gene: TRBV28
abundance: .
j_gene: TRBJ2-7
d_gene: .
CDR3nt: TGTGCCAGCAGTCAAACCCTAGGGGACGAGCAGTACTTC
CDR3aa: CASSQTLGDEQYF

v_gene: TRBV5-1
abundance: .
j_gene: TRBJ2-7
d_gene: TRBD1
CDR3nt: TGCGCCAGCGGACAGGGGGGCCCGTTTTACGAGCAGTACTTC
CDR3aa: CASGQGGPFYEQYF

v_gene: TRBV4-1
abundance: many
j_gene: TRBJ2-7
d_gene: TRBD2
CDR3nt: TGCGCCAGCAGCCAAGTTGGCGGGGGGCCGGGATCCTACGAGCAGTACTTC
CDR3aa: CASSQVGGGPGSYEQYF

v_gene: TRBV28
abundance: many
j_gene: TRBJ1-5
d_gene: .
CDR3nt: TGTGCCAGCACTTGGACAGATAGCAATCAGCCCCAGCATTTT
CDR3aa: CASTWTDSNQPQHF

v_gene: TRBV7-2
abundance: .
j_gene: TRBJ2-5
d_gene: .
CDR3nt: TGTGCCAGCAGCTTAAATAGGGCGCAGTACCAAGAGACCCAGTACTTC
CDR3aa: CASSLNRAQYQETQYF

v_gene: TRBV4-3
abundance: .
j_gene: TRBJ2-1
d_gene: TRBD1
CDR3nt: TGCGCCAGCAGCCAAGATAATCTAGAACCGGGACAGGCGTACAATGAGCAGTTCTTC
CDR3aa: CASSQDNLEPGQAYNEQFF

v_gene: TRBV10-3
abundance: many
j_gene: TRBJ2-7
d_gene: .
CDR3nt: TGTGCCACCCTCGGGCGGGACGAGCAGTACTTC
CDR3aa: CATLGRDEQYF

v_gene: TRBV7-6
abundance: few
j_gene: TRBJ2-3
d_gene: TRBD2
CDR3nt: TGTGCCAGCAGCCACGGACTAGCGGAAGATACGCAGTATTTT
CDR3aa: CASSHGLAEDTQYF

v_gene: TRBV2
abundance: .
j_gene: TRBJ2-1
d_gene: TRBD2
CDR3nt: TGTGCCAGCAGTGCGCGTAGCGGGGGGGCTACTGAGCAGTTCTTC
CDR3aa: CASSARSGGATEQFF

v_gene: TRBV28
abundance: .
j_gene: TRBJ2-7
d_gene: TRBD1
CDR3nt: TGTGCCAGCAGGGGAGGAGGACAGGGGCTGGACGAGCAGTACTTC
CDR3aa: CASRGGGQGLDEQYF

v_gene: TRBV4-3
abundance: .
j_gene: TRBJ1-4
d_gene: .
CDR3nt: TGCGCCAGCAGCCCTCAGACAGTTAATGAAAAACTGTTTTTT
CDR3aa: CASSPQTVNEKLFF

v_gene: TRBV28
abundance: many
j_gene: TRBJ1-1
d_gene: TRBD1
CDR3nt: TGTGCCAGCACCAGGACAGGGGGCTTCACTGAAGCTTTCTTT
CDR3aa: CASTRTGGFTEAFF

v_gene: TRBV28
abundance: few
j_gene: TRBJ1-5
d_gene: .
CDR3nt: TGTGCCAGCAGTTTATATCCTCAGCCCCAGCATTTT
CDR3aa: CASSLYPQPQHF

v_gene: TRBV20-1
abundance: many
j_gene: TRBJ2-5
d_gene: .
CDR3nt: TGCAGTGCTAGCAAGTCTAGCATCGAAGAGACCCAGTACTTC
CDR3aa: CSASKSSIEETQYF

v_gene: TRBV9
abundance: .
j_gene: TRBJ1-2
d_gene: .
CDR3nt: TGTGCCAGCAGCGTAGGGGGCCCTAACTATGGCTACACCTTC
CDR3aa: CASSVGGPNYGYTF

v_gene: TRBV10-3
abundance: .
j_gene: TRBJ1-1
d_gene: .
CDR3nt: TGTGCCATCAGTTCGGGGACGAGGGGCACTGAAGCTTTCTTT
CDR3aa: CAISSGTRGTEAFF

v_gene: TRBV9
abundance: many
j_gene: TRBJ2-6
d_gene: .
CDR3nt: TGTGCCAGCAGCGTAGAGGGTAATGGGGCCAACGTCCTGACTTTC
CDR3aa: CASSVEGNGANVLTF

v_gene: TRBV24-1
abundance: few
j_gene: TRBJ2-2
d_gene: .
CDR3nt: TGTGCCACCAGTGACGGAGGGACACCCGGGTACACCGGGGAGCTGTTTTTT
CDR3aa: CATSDGGTPGYTGELFF

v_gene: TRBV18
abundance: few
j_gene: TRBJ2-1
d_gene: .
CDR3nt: TGTGCCAGCTCACCACAGGGGACCTACAATGAGCAGTTCTTC
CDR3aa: CASSPQGTYNEQFF

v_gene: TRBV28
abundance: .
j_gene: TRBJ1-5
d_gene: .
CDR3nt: TGTGCCAGCAGTTTGGGCAGGGGCAATCAGCCCCAGCATTTT
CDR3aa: CASSLGRGNQPQHF

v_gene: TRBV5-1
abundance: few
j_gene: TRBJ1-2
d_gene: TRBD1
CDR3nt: TGCGCCAGCAGAAAAGGACCGGGACAGGAAGCCAACTATGGCTACACCTTC
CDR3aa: CASRKGPGQEANYGYTF

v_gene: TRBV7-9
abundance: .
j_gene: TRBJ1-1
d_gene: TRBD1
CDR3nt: TGTGCCAGCAGCTTCGGGGGACAGCACACTGAAGCTTTCTTT
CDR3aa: CASSFGGQHTEAFF

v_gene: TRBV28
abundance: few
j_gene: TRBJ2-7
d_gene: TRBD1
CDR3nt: TGTGCCAGCAGTCTGGGACAGGGACTCTACGAGCAGTACTTC
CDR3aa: CASSLGQGLYEQYF

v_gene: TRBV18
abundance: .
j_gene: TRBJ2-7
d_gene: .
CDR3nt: TGTGCCAGCTCGCAACCGGGACCTACTTACGAGCAGTACTTC
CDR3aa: CASSQPGPTYEQYF

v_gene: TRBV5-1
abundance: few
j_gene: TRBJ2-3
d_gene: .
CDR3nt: TGCGCCAGCAGCTTGGAAGCCCCCACAGATACGCAGTATTTT
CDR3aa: CASSLEAPTDTQYF

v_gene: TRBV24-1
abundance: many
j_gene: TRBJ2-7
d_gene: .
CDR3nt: TGTGCCACCAGTGATTACGCCTACGAGCAGTACTTC
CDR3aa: CATSDYAYEQYF

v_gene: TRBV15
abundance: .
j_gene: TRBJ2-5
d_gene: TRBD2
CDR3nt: TGTGCCACCAGCAGAGATCAAGGGCTAGCGGGGGGCCGGCGGACCCAGTACTTC
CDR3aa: CATSRDQGLAGGRRTQYF

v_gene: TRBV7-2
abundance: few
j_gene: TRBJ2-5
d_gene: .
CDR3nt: TGTGCCAGCAGCTCGACAGCTTTCCAAGAGACCCAGTACTTC
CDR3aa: CASSSTAFQETQYF

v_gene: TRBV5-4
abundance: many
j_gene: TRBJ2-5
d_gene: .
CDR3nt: TGTGCCAGCAGCTTCAACAGAGAAGAGACCCAGTACTTC
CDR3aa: CASSFNREETQYF

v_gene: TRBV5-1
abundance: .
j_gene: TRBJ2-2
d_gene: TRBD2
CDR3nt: TGCGCCAGCAGCTTCGGCGGGGGAAACACCGGGGAGCTGTTTTTT
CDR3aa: CASSFGGGNTGELFF

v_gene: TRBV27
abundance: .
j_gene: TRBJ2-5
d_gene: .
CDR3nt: TGTGCCAGCAGTTTATCCGTGGGCGGGGAGACCCAGTACTTC
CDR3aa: CASSLSVGGETQYF

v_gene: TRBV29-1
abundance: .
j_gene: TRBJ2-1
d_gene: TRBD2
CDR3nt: TGCAGCGCGGGCCCTAGCGGTCCCTACAATGAGCAGTTCTTC
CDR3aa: CSAGPSGPYNEQFF

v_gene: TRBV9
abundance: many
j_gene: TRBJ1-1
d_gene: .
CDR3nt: TGTGCCAGCAGCGTAGGATCGGGGACTGAAGCTTTCTTT
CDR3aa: CASSVGSGTEAFF

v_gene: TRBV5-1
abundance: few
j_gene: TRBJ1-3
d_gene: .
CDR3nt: TGCGCCAGCAGCTCGTTCACAGGAGACTCTGGAAACACCATATATTTT
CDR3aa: CASSSFTGDSGNTIYF

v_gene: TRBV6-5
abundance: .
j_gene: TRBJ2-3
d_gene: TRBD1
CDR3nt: TGTGCCAGCGCCCGGGACAGGGGCACAGATACGCAGTATTTT
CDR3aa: CASARDRGTDTQYF

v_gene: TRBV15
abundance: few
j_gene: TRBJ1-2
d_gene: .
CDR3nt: TGTGCCACCAGCAGAGACAGGGTCGGCGGCTACACCTTC
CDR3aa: CATSRDRVGGYTF

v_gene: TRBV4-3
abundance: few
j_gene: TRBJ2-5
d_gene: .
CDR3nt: TGCGCCAGCAGCCAAGATTATGCGGGGTTTGAGACCCAGTACTTC
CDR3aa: CASSQDYAGFETQYF

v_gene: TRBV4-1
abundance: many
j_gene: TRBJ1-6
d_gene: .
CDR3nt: TGCGCCAGCAGCCAAGAACCCCCTCAGGTGCCTTCACCCCTCCACTTT
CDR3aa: CASSQEPPQVPSPLHF

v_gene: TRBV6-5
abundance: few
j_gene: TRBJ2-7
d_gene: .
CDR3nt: TGTGCCAGCAGTTACCGGGACGACTCCTACGAGCAGTACTTC
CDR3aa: CASSYRDDSYEQYF

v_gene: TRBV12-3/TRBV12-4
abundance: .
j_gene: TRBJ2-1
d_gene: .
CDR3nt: TGTGCCAGCAGGCCCGGGGTCCTCAATGAGCAGTTCTTC
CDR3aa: CASRPGVLNEQFF

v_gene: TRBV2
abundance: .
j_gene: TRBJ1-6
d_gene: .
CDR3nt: TGTGCCAGCAGTGATACAGGGTCACCCCTCCACTTT
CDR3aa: CASSDTGSPLHF

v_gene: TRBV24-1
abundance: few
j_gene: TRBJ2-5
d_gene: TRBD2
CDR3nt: TGTGCCACCGCTAGTCATCCCGGACTAGCGGGGGCTGATCAAGAGACCCAGTACTTC
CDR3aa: CATASHPGLAGADQETQYF

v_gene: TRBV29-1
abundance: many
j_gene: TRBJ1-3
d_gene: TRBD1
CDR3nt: TGCAGCGTTGTCCCGACAGGGCGTGGAAACACCATATATTTT
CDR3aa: CSVVPTGRGNTIYF